The TCR beta chain described here comes from a study of regulatory T cells in long-lasting Graves disease. Time point given: persistent/refractory GD, antithyroid drugs over 5 years with positive TRAb. Preparation of the TCR library used RNA extracted from PBMCs. Germline lookup yields CDR1 LNHNV and CDR2 YYDKDF (reference sequence). Losses at the gene ends were 2 bases for V and 2 bases for J; bases not matched to a gene: 17. The CDR3 loop spans 19 amino acids. TCR beta libraries were built with iRepertoire HTBI primers and Arm-PCR of CDR3 regions. Using its own MiXCR run on the multiplex PCR reads, TCRdb lists one record per CDR3 protein. The sample shows about 460,000 distinct CDR3 sequences, around a fifth of them seen only once.

The source is a female donor with Graves disease. This specimen consisted of peripheral blood mononuclear cells (PBMCs), obtained when the disease was refractory, from a patient treated with antithyroid drugs. The chain couples TRBV15 to TRBJ2-7; 8 bases align to TRBD2. The CDR3 loop reads CATSRSRAPWGLETYEQYF. CDR3 nucleotide sequence: TGTGCCACCAGCAGATCCAGGGCCCCCTGGGGACTAGAGACCTACGAGCAGTACTTC. The variable domain in full, completed from reference TRBV15 and TRBJ2-7, reads DAMVIQNPRYQVTQFGKPVTLSCSQTLNHNVMYWYQQKSSQAPKLLFHYYDKDFNNEADTPDNFQSRRPNTSFCFLDIRSPGLGDTAMYLCATSRSRAPWGLETYEQYFGPGTRLTVT.